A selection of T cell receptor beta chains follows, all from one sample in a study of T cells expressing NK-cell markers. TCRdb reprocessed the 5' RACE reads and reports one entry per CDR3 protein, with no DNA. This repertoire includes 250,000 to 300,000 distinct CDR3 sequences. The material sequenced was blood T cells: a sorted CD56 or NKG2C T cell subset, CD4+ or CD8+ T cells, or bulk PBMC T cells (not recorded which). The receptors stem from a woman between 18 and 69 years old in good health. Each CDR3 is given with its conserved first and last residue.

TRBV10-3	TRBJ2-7	CAISGTGSSYEQYF
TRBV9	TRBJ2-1	CASSVDVTRQFF
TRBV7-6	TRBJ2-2	CASSLPTTSGMNTGELFF
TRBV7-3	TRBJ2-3	CASSLIPSGDYTDTQYF
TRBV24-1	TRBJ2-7	CATSDWTSGSYEQYF
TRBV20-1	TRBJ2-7	CSARDGAGYSYEQYF
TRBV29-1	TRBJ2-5	CSVTTGEETQYF
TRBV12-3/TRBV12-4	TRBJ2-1	CASSLILQVPLTKQFF
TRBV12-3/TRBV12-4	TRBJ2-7	CASSGRAGSYEQYF
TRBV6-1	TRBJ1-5	CASSRTGMGNQPQHF
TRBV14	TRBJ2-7	CASSHSYEQYF
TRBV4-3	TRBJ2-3	CASSQHQLVERDTQYF
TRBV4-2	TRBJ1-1	CASRAGSTARTEAFF
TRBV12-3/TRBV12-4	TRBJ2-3	CASVPRTTSTDTQYF
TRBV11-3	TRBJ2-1	CASSRDRGGDNEQFF
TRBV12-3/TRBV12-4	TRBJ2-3	CASRPSGFTDTQYF
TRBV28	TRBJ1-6	CASTRDRRSSPLHF
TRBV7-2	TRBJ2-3	CASSPHQVDTDTQYF
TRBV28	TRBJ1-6	CASSRNSPLHF
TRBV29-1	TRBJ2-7	CSDGQIIYEQYF
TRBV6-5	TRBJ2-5	CASSYDRDGKETQYF
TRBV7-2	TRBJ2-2	CASSRDLANTGELFF
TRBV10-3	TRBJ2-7	CAISGLANEQYF
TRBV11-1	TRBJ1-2	CASSARQVTLYGYTF
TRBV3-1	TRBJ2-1	CASSQGSRRIF
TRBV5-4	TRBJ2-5	CASSLVYQETQYF
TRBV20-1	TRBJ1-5	CSARQYSNQPQHF
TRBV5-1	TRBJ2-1	CASSLFVSGNEQFF
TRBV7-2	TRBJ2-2	CASSFQGATGELFF
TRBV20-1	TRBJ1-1	CSAGPSGTGRAFF
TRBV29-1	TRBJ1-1	CSVGGSRGRSKNTEAFF
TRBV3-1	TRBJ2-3	CASSLSSARSADTQYF
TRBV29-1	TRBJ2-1	CSVGRDRVSNEQFF
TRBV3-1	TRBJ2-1	CASSPTSRRYNEQFF
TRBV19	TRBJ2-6	CASSIRARGSSGANVLTF
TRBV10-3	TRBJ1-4	CAISEGRQGLANEKLFF
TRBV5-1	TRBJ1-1	CASSLWGNTEAFF
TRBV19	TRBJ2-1	CASSSRYGDEQFF
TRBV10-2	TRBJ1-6	CASSEWQGSSSYNSPLHF
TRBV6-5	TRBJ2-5	CASLYRGRGETQYF
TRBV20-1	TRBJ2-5	CSATRVVQETQYF
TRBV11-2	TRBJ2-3	CASSRPVGQTDTQYF
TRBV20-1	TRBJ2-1	CSARDGLESPFF
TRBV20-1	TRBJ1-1	CSATVPEGNTEAFF
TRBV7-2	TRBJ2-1	CASSLWASGGAGNEQFF
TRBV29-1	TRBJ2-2	CSVIGFQGNTGELFF
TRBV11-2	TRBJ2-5	CASSLDLPGRRLETQYF
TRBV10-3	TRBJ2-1	CAISATVNEQFF
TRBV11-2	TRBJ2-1	CASSLRIGYNEQFF
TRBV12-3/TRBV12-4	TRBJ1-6	CASSLGRVNSPLHF
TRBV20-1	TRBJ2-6	CSARQGLTGANVLTF
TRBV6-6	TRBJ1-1	CASTIRVGTEAFF
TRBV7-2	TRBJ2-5	CASSLMVAAAQETQYF